The 32 T cell receptor beta chains below come from one sample, sequenced in a study of CD8 T cells in Susac syndrome. Random hexamers were used to reverse transcribe roughly 0.45 to 1 ug of RNA. Each CDR3 protein is one row after TCRdb ran MiXCR on the immunoSEQ multiplex PCR reads. The data show 90,000 to 150,000 distinct CDR3 sequences, 85% to 95% seen once. Sequencing was done on a sample of CD4+ T cells from PBMCs. The source is a human donor with multiple sclerosis.

The chain employs TRBV30 and TRBJ2-3, with D perhaps TRBD2 (6 bases). Trimming took 5 bases from V and 1 from J, leaving 13 bases between them. The CDR3 contains 14 residues. Germline V lookup: CDR1 GTSNPN, CDR2 SVGIG (reference sequence). The CDR3 bases are TGTGCCTGGTCCCCCGGGGGAGGCACAGATACGCAGTATTTT. Translating gives CAWSPGGGTDTQYF.

This sequence joins TRBV11-3 and TRBJ2-7; D possibly corresponds to TRBD1 (6 bases). From germline, CDR1 is SGHNT and CDR2 YENEEA. V lost 5 bases and J lost 7, with 18 bases in between. The CDR3 has 14 residues. The CDR3 region is CASSPPQGTIEQYF. CDR3 DNA sequence: TGTGCCAGCAGCCCTCCACAGGGCACTATTGAGCAGTACTTC.

The chain recombines TRBV29-1 with TRBJ2-7, with D tentatively TRBD1 (6 bases). Trimming stripped 5 bases from V and 2 bases from J, with 13 bases between. CDR1 and CDR2 (germline): SQVTM, ANQGSEA. The CDR3 length is 13 residues. This CDR3 reads CSVLPGTTYEQYF. The DNA for the CDR3 is TGCAGCGTTTTACCCGGGACAACCTACGAGCAGTACTTC.

The rearrangement links TRBV5-4 to TRBJ1-1; D is undetermined. The CDR3 is made up of 13 amino acids. Trimming took off 2 bases at V and 11 bases at J, with 16 bases between the two ends. Germline CDR1 is SGHNT and CDR2 is YYREEE (reference sequence). The CDR3 region has the DNA TGTGCCAGCAGCTTACAAACTGATCGGTATGCTTTCTTT. It translates to CASSLQTDRYAFF.

This clonotype was counted between two and nine times. The rearrangement links TRBV7-2 to TRBJ2-2; D is unresolved. In germline, CDR1 is SGHTA, CDR2 FQGNSA. Between the trimmed V and J ends, which lost 3 bases and 3 bases, there was a span of 8 bases. This CDR3 region has 14 residues. CDR3 DNA: TGTGCCAGCAGCTTCCTGGTGGACACCGGGGAGCTGTTTTTT. It codes for CASSFLVDTGELFF.

The rearrangement links TRBV20-1 to TRBJ1-1; 8 bases agree with TRBD1. V trimming: 1 base; J trimming: 7 bases; junction bases outside the gene matches: 8. This CDR3 is built from 14 residues. CDR1 DFQATT and CDR2 SNEGSKA come from the germline V gene (reference sequence). The CDR3 bases are TGCAGTGCTAGAGGTCTCAGGGGGCTTGGTGAAGCTTTCTTT. This translates into CSARGLRGLGEAFF.

This chain links TRBV10-2 with TRBJ1-2, with D maybe TRBD1 (5 bases). The germline V gene has CDR1 WSHSY and CDR2 SAAADI. The CDR3 sequence is 12 residues long. Deletions cut 3 bases from V and 8 bases from J, with 10 bases between. In DNA, the CDR3 is TGCGCCAGCAGTGACTGGCAGGGAGGCTACACCTTC. This translates into CASSDWQGGYTF.

The genes are TRBV5-6 and TRBJ2-3; D might be TRBD1 (5 bases). The germline V gene has CDR1 SGHDT and CDR2 YYEEEE. Trimming left V 6 bases short and J 0 bases short, with 14 bases between. The CDR3 is 15 amino acids. The CDR3 DNA reads as TGTGCCAGCACCTGGGGCAGCTCTAGCACAGATACGCAGTATTTT. As protein: CASTWGSSSTDTQYF.

This clonotype has just one count. This chain connects TRBV2 to TRBJ2-5, with a tentative D call TRBD1 (5 bases). The V end was cut by 5 bases, the J end by 4 bases, with 8 bases between. The germline gives CDR1 SNHLY, CDR2 FYNNEI. The CDR3 has 12 amino acids. CDR3 loop: CASSTRVETQYF. CDR3 DNA sequence: TGTGCCAGCAGTACCAGGGTAGAGACCCAGTACTTC.

The rearrangement uses TRBV3-1 and TRBJ2-3, with D maybe TRBD1 (5 bases). The CDR3 has 14 residues. Germline values: CDR1 LGHDT, CDR2 YNNKEL (reference sequence). Trimming cost V 3 bases and J 3 bases, with 10 bases left between them. This CDR3 is CASSHDRGTDTQYF. DNA for the CDR3: TGTGCCAGCAGCCACGATAGGGGAACAGATACGCAGTATTTT.

This clonotype came up once. The CDR3 reads CASSERRGSNYGYTF. The DNA for the CDR3 is TGCGCCAGCAGCGAGAGAAGGGGCTCGAACTATGGCTACACCTTC. The chain carries TRBV5-1 and TRBJ1-2; possibly TRBD1 for D (5 bases). The CDR3 spans 15 residues. Germline V gives CDR1 SGHRS, CDR2 YFSETQ. Trimming pared 4 bases from V and 2 bases from J, leaving 15 bases between. Drawing the rest from reference TRBV5-1 and TRBJ1-2, the complete variable domain is KAGVTQTPRYLIKTRGQQVTLSCSPISGHRSVSWYQQTPGQGLQFLFEYFSETQRNKGNFPGRFSGRQFSNSRSEMNVSTLELGDSALYLCASSERRGSNYGYTFGSGTRLTVV.

The chain recombines TRBV5-1 with TRBJ1-1; D gene unclear. The CDR3 totals 13 residues. The V end was cut by 1 base, the J end by 1 base, with 5 bases between. Germline loops: CDR1 SGHRS, CDR2 YFSETQ. The CDR3, as DNA: TGCGCCAGCAGCTTGACACAGAACACTGAAGCTTTCTTT. Its translation is CASSLTQNTEAFF.

V and J are TRBV30 and TRBJ2-7; no clear D gene. Germline loops: CDR1 GTSNPN, CDR2 SVGIG (reference sequence). Trimming removed 0 bases from V and 2 bases from J, with 8 bases in between. This CDR3 is 13 amino acids long. Here the CDR3 DNA reads TGTGCCTGGAGTGTACAGAGTACCTACGAGCAGTACTTC. As protein: CAWSVQSTYEQYF.

The V gene is TRBV29-1, the J gene TRBJ2-5; D gene unclear. CDR3 length: 13 amino acids. Trimming shortened V by 0 bases and J by 2 bases, and 7 bases separated the two germline ends. Germline V gene data show CDR1 as SQVTM and CDR2 as ANQGSEA. The CDR3 region has the DNA TGCAGCGTTGAAGAACAGATTCAAGAGACCCAGTACTTC. The encoded protein is CSVEEQIQETQYF.

This rearrangement joins TRBV29-1 to TRBJ2-2; D ambiguous. CDR1 is SQVTM and CDR2 is ANQGSEA in the germline V gene. The CDR3 length is 13 residues. V dropped 6 bases and J dropped 4 bases, with 12 bases sitting between them. CDR3 sequence reads: CSVRSLGTGELFF. The CDR3 DNA reads TGCAGCGTAAGAAGCCTTGGCACCGGGGAGCTGTTTTTT.

The chain joins TRBV28 to TRBJ1-5; D remains unclear. V was cut by 6 bases and J by 4 bases, with 16 bases left in between. CDR1 and CDR2 (germline): MDHEN, SYDVKM. CDR3 size: 15 residues. CDR3 coding DNA: TGTGCCAGCAGACGCCGGACGGTTACTAATCAGCCCCAGCATTTT. It codes for CASRRRTVTNQPQHF. Using reference TRBV28 and TRBJ1-5 for the parts outside the CDR3, the full variable domain is DVKVTQSSRYLVKRTGEKVFLECVQDMDHENMFWYRQDPGLGLRLIYFSYDVKMKEKGDIPEGYSVSREKKERFSLILESASTNQTSMYLCASRRRTVTNQPQHFGDGTRLSIL.

CDR3 sequence: CASISAQGDGIGGYTF. The CDR3 DNA reads as TGTGCCAGCATCTCTGCACAAGGGGATGGGATCGGGGGCTACACCTTC. This chain connects TRBV28 to TRBJ1-2; a possible D gene is TRBD1 (5 bases). There are 16 residues in the CDR3. The V gene's germline CDR1 is MDHEN and CDR2 SYDVKM. V lost 7 bases and J 8 bases, leaving 26 bases between the germline ends.

The chain uses TRBV6-5 and TRBJ1-2; 9 bases are shared with TRBD1. This CDR3 region has 14 residues. Losses at the gene ends were 6 bases for V and 8 bases for J; bases not matched to a gene: 10. Germline assignment: CDR1 MNHEY and CDR2 SVGAGI. The CDR3 sequence: CASSRPGQGTGYTF. CDR3 DNA sequence: TGTGCCAGCAGCCGCCCCGGACAGGGGACGGGCTACACCTTC.

The chain couples TRBV3-1 to TRBJ1-1, with D unclear. This CDR3 contains 14 residues. Germline CDR1 is LGHDT and CDR2 is YNNKEL (reference sequence). V lost 3 bases, J lost 3 bases, and 11 bases lay in between. DNA of the CDR3: TGTGCCAGCAGCCATTTTGGGGATTACACTGAAGCTTTCTTT. Translated: CASSHFGDYTEAFF. The variable domain in full, completed from reference TRBV3-1 and TRBJ1-1, reads DTAVSQTPKYLVTQMGNDKSIKCEQNLGHDTMYWYKQDSKKFLKIMFSYNNKELIINETVPNRFSPKSPDKAHLNLHINSLELGDSAVYFCASSHFGDYTEAFFGQGTRLTVV.

The chain recombines TRBV5-6 with TRBJ1-1, with a weak D call TRBD1 (5 bases). Germline CDR1 SGHDT, CDR2 YYEEEE. This CDR3 comprises 14 residues. The ends were cut back, 7 bases at V and 4 bases at J, with 17 bases in the middle. CDR3 protein: CASAGSGIGTEAFF. The DNA for the CDR3 is TGTGCCAGCGCTGGATCAGGGATAGGCACTGAAGCTTTCTTT.

This sequence joins TRBV27 and TRBJ1-5; no clear D gene. CDR1 is MNHEY and CDR2 is SMNVEV in the germline V gene (reference sequence). Trimming removed 6 bases from V and 5 bases from J, with 11 bases in between. The CDR3 extends over 13 amino acids. The DNA for the CDR3 is TGTGCCAGCAGCCTTTGGGTTGATCAGCCCCAGCATTTT. Its protein is CASSLWVDQPQHF.

The chain couples TRBV19 to TRBJ1-5; no definite D call. The ends were cut back, 7 bases at V and 5 bases at J, with 12 bases in the middle. The germline gives CDR1 LNHDA, CDR2 SQIVND (reference sequence). The CDR3 spans 13 residues. The CDR3 reads CASTVMGDQPQHF. In DNA, the CDR3 is TGTGCCAGTACGGTAATGGGTGATCAGCCCCAGCATTTT.

CDR3 coding DNA: TGTGCCAGCAGCCCGAGGACAGGGAGATACAATGAGCAGTTCTTC. Protein: CASSPRTGRYNEQFF. The rearrangement links TRBV5-4 to TRBJ2-1, with TRBD1 matching over 8 bases. The germline V gene has CDR1 SGHNT and CDR2 YYREEE (reference sequence). The CDR3 loop spans 15 amino acids. Trimming cost V 4 bases and J 4 bases; bases outside gene matches: 7.

This clonotype was seen more than once but under ten times. The rearrangement uses TRBV18 and TRBJ1-2, with D unclear. Trimming pared 2 bases from V and 6 bases from J, leaving 7 bases between. The CDR3 has 12 residues. Germline CDR1 is KGHSH and CDR2 is LQKENI. This CDR3 reads CASSPAADGYTF. The CDR3 bases are TGTGCCAGCTCACCAGCGGCAGATGGCTACACCTTC.

The chain joins TRBV20-1 to TRBJ2-4; D gene uncertain. This CDR3 is 13 amino acids long. V was pared by 8 bases and J by 7 bases, with 18 bases between. Germline assignment: CDR1 DFQATT and CDR2 SNEGSKA (reference sequence). CDR3 sequence (DNA): TGCAGTACTCTGTCCGGCGGAATGAACATTCAGTACTTC. Protein product: CSTLSGGMNIQYF.

V is TRBV6-6 and J is TRBJ2-7, with 8 bases identical to TRBD2. J gave up 3 bases and V 8 bases, and 12 bases lay outside the gene matches. Per the germline V gene, CDR1 is MNHNY and CDR2 is SVGAGI (reference sequence). This CDR3 contains 15 residues. The CDR3 here is CASGDRLARYYEQYF. CDR3 DNA sequence: TGTGCCAGCGGAGATAGACTAGCGCGGTACTACGAGCAGTACTTC.

The chain employs TRBV2 and TRBJ1-5; D gene unclear. The CDR3 consists of 13 residues. Between the trimmed V and J ends, which lost 7 bases and 6 bases, there was a span of 13 bases. CDR1 is SNHLY and CDR2 is FYNNEI in the germline V gene. The CDR3 DNA reads TGTGCCAGCATGAGTAGCCCTATTCAGCCCCAGCATTTT. It codes for CASMSSPIQPQHF.

The rearrangement uses TRBV29-1 and TRBJ1-1, with D possibly TRBD1 on 5 matching bases. V lost 5 bases and J lost 5, with 15 bases in between. The CDR3 length is 13 residues. The V gene's germline CDR1 is SQVTM and CDR2 ANQGSEA. Here the CDR3 DNA reads TGCAGCGTTCAAACGACCCAGGGAACTGAAGCTTTCTTT. It translates to CSVQTTQGTEAFF.

The V call is TRBV5-6, the J call TRBJ2-1; 8 bases map to TRBD1. The J segment lost 6 bases and the V segment lost 5 bases, leaving 7 bases of the junction unmatched. Germline-derived CDR1 and CDR2 are SGHDT and YYEEEE. CDR3 size: 14 residues. The CDR3 sequence is CASSQGAEVNEQFF. Here the CDR3 DNA reads TGTGCCAGCAGTCAGGGGGCTGAGGTCAATGAGCAGTTCTTC. Full variable domain (remainder filled in from reference TRBV5-6 and TRBJ2-1): DAGVTQSPTHLIKTRGQQVTLRCSPKSGHDTVSWYQQALGQGPQFIFQYYEEEERQRGNFPDRFSGHQFPNYSSELNVNALLLGDSALYLCASSQGAEVNEQFFGPGTRLTVL.

V is TRBV7-9 and J is TRBJ2-5; the D gene is possibly TRBD1 (5 bases). V dropped 5 bases and J dropped 5 bases, with 12 bases sitting between them. Germline CDR1 is SEHNR and CDR2 is FQNEAQ (reference sequence). The CDR3 is made up of 13 amino acids. CDR3 loop: CASSDGAAETQYF. CDR3 in DNA: TGTGCCAGCAGCGATGGGGCGGCGGAGACCCAGTACTTC.

This sequence joins TRBV27 and TRBJ2-1, with 11 bases aligning to TRBD2. V was pared by 5 bases and J by 3 bases, with 6 bases of the junction left unmatched. In germline, CDR1 is MNHEY, CDR2 SMNVEV (reference sequence). The CDR3 contains 16 residues. CDR3 in amino acids: CASSITSGGFYNEQFF. CDR3 DNA: TGTGCCAGCAGTATAACTAGCGGGGGTTTCTACAATGAGCAGTTCTTC.

The rearrangement uses TRBV29-1 and TRBJ1-1; maybe TRBD1 (6 bases). The CDR3 covers 12 residues. Germline CDR1 SQVTM, CDR2 ANQGSEA. The V gene lost 7 bases and the J gene lost 5 bases, with 14 bases spanning the gap. DNA for the CDR3: TGCAGCGCTGGACAGACCACGACTGAAGCTTTCTTT. It yields the protein CSAGQTTTEAFF.